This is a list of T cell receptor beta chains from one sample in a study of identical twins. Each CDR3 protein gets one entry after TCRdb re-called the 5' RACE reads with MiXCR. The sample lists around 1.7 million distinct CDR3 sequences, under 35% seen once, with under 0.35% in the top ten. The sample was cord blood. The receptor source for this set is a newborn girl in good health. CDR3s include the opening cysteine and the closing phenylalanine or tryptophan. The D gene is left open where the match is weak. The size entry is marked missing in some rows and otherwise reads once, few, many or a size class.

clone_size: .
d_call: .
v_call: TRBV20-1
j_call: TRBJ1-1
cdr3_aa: CSASSGITEAFF
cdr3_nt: TGCAGTGCTAGTTCGGGGATCACTGAAGCTTTCTTT

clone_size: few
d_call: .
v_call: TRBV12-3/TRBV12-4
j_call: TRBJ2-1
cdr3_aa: CASSLYRDNEQFF
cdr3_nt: TGTGCCAGCAGTCTGTACAGGGACAATGAGCAGTTCTTC

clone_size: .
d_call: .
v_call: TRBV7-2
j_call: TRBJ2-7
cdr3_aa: CASSLALGASYEQYF
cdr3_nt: TGTGCCAGCAGCTTAGCTCTCGGGGCCAGTTACGAGCAGTACTTC

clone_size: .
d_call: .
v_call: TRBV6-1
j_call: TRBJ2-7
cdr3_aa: CASSRPGSEQYF
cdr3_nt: TGTGCCAGCAGTAGACCGGGGAGCGAGCAGTACTTC

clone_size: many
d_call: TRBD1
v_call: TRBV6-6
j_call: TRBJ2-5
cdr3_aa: CASSRDRDLTQYF
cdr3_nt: TGTGCCAGCAGTCGGGACAGGGACTTGACCCAGTACTTC

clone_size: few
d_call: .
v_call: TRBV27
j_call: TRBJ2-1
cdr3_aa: CASSFSPSRQQFF
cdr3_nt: TGTGCCAGCAGTTTTAGTCCTTCTCGGCAGCAGTTCTTC

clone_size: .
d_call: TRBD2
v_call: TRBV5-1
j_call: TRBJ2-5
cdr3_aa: CASSPPLLADNNEQYF
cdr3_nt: TGCGCCAGCAGCCCCCCCTTGCTAGCGGACAACAATGAGCAGTACTTC

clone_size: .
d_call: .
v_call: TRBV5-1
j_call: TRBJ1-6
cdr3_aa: CASSLDIRTSYNSPLHF
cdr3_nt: TGCGCCAGCAGCTTGGATATCAGGACCTCCTATAATTCACCCCTCCACTTT

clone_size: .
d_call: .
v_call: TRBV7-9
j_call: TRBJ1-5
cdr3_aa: CASSVSGLNQPQHF
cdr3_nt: TGTGCCAGCAGCGTATCAGGGCTCAATCAGCCCCAGCATTTT

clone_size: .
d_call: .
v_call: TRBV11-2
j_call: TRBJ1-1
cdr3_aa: CASSLDPGLRGNTEAFF
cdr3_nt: TGTGCCAGCAGCTTAGATCCAGGATTACGGGGGAACACTGAAGCTTTCTTT

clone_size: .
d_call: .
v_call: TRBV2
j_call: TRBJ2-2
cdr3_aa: CASSDPLDTGELFF
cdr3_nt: TGTGCCAGCAGTGACCCTTTGGACACCGGGGAGCTGTTTTTT

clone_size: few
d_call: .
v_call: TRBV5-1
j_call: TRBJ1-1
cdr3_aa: CASSLTGTNEAFF
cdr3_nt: TGCGCCAGCAGCTTAACAGGGACTAATGAAGCTTTCTTT

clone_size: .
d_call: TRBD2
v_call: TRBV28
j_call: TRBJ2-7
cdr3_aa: CASSLLGAGGSSYNEQYF
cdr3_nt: TGTGCCAGCAGTTTATTAGGGGCGGGAGGCAGCTCCTACAATGAGCAGTACTTC

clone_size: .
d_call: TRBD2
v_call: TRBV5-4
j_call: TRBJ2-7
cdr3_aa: CASSLAAGTSPYERYF
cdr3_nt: TGTGCCAGCAGCTTGGCGGCCGGGACTAGCCCATACGAGCGGTACTTC

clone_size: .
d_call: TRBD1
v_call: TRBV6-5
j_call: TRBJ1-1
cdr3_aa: CASSYPSRNRGMNTEAFF
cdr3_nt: TGTGCCAGCAGTTACCCTTCCCGAAACAGGGGAATGAACACTGAAGCTTTCTTT

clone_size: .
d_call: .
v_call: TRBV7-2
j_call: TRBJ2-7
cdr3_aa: CASSLDPGAHEQYF
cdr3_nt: TGTGCCAGCAGCTTAGATCCGGGAGCCCACGAGCAGTACTTC

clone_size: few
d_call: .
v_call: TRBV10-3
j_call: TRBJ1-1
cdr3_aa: CAIRGTANTEAFF
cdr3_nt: TGTGCCATCAGGGGGACGGCGAACACTGAAGCTTTCTTT

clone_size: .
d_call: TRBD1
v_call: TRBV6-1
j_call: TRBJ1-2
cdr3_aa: CASSLRTGAGYGYTF
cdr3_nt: TGTGCCAGCAGTCTGAGGACAGGGGCGGGCTATGGCTACACCTTC